This T cell receptor beta chain was captured by sequencing in a study of blood T cell repertoires in COVID-19. Study information: Nucleic acid was either cDNA or gDNA, and it came from T cells, B-cell-depleted T cells, or PBMCs.

The assay was immunoSEQ multiplex PCR, and TCRdb's table has in-frame clones only and misses some. The sample has 350,000 to 400,000 clones; around 90% are singletons. Source material: peripheral blood. The origin of this receptor is a woman aged 30 to 39 with COVID-19, enrolled during active disease.

CDR3 nucleotides: TGTGCCAGCAGTTTCTTCAGGGGCTATGGCTACACCTTC. It translates to CASSFFRGYGYTF. This chain uses TRBV12-3 or TRBV12-4 with TRBJ1-2, with a weak D call TRBD1 (6 bases). V lost 3 bases to trimming and J lost 4 bases, with 9 bases between them. The CDR3 totals 13 residues.